This is a list of T cell receptor beta chains from one sample in a study of glioma-infiltrating T cells after dendritic cell vaccination. Libraries were prepared by immunoSEQ multiplex PCR; TCRdb keeps only in-frame clonotypes and omits some of them. The sample records 70,000 to 95,000 clones, around 87% being singletons. Sequenced material: blood, taken after dendritic cell vaccination. All receptors come from a human donor with glioblastoma. The CDR3 runs from the conserved cysteine through the conserved F or W. Fields, in order: clone size, D gene, J gene, V gene, CDR3 DNA, CDR3 protein. D genes are given only for firm matches. Clone size appears in some rows only: once, few, many, or a class for an expanded clone.

clone size: .
D gene: .
J gene: TRBJ1-2
V gene: TRBV19
CDR3 DNA: TGTGCCAGTAGTTTATGGCATCTGGGGGGAAACTATGGCTACACCTTC
CDR3 protein: CASSLWHLGGNYGYTF

clone size: .
D gene: TRBD1
J gene: TRBJ2-7
V gene: TRBV27
CDR3 DNA: TGTGCCAGCAGTTTCCGACAGGGTTATGAGTACTTC
CDR3 protein: CASSFRQGYEYF

clone size: .
D gene: TRBD1
J gene: TRBJ2-7
V gene: TRBV7-9
CDR3 DNA: TGTGCCAGCAGCTTAGACAGGGGCCAGGACGAGCAGTACTTC
CDR3 protein: CASSLDRGQDEQYF

clone size: .
D gene: .
J gene: TRBJ2-5
V gene: TRBV10-1
CDR3 DNA: TGCGCCAGCAGTCCCGGCGGTCTGGGAGAGACCCAGTACTTC
CDR3 protein: CASSPGGLGETQYF

clone size: .
D gene: .
J gene: TRBJ1-1
V gene: TRBV15
CDR3 DNA: TGTGCCACCAGCTACACAGTGAACACTGAAGCTTTCTTT
CDR3 protein: CATSYTVNTEAFF

clone size: few
D gene: TRBD1
J gene: TRBJ2-7
V gene: TRBV5-1
CDR3 DNA: TGCGCCAGCAGCTTGGGACAGGGGCTCTCCTACGAGCAGTACTTC
CDR3 protein: CASSLGQGLSYEQYF

clone size: .
D gene: .
J gene: TRBJ2-1
V gene: TRBV6-5
CDR3 DNA: TGTGCCAGCAGTTCCTGGGGGGTTGATGAGCAGTTCTTC
CDR3 protein: CASSSWGVDEQFF

clone size: .
D gene: .
J gene: TRBJ1-1
V gene: TRBV11-3
CDR3 DNA: TGTGCCAGCAGCTTCGGGGGGGGGTATACTGAAGCTTTCTTT
CDR3 protein: CASSFGGGYTEAFF

clone size: .
D gene: .
J gene: TRBJ2-7
V gene: TRBV4-2
CDR3 DNA: TGTGCCAGCAGCCAAGTGAACGGACAGAGCTACGAGCAGTACTTC
CDR3 protein: CASSQVNGQSYEQYF

clone size: .
D gene: TRBD1
J gene: TRBJ1-6
V gene: TRBV5-6
CDR3 DNA: TGTGCCAGCAGCAGGAGGACAGGGGGATTAGGAAATTCACCCCTCCACTTT
CDR3 protein: CASSRRTGGLGNSPLHF

clone size: .
D gene: .
J gene: TRBJ2-7
V gene: TRBV6-5
CDR3 DNA: TGTGCCAGCAGACCCGAGGGATACGAGCAGTACTTC
CDR3 protein: CASRPEGYEQYF

clone size: .
D gene: .
J gene: TRBJ2-3
V gene: TRBV6-5
CDR3 DNA: TGTGCCAGCACTCCTAGCGTAACAGATACGCAGTATTTT
CDR3 protein: CASTPSVTDTQYF

clone size: once
D gene: TRBD1
J gene: TRBJ2-7
V gene: TRBV27
CDR3 DNA: TGTGCCGCAGGTCCGATGGGGACAGGGCTTGAGCAGTACTTC
CDR3 protein: CAAGPMGTGLEQYF